This is a list of T cell receptor beta chains from one sample in a study of identical twins. One entry per CDR3 protein results from TCRdb running MiXCR on the 5' RACE reads. The sample records 470,000 or so distinct CDR3 sequences, approximately 24% being singletons. This sample also appeared in a second study, on T cells expressing NK-cell markers.

The specimen was CD4+ T cells sorted from blood. These TCRs come from a woman aged 18-29 years in good health. Both conserved end residues are part of each CDR3. Each record gives: V gene, J gene, D gene, clone size, CDR3 DNA, CDR3 protein. A D gene is named only where the DNA matches it firmly. The size entry is marked missing in some rows and otherwise reads once, few, many or a size class.

>TRBV2|TRBJ2-3|NA|NA
TGTGCCAGCAGTGAAGCGCTCTTGGATACGCAGTATTTT
CASSEALLDTQYF
>TRBV7-9|TRBJ2-3|NA|NA
TGTGCCAGCAGCTTTACACAGCCCACAGATACGCAGTATTTT
CASSFTQPTDTQYF
>TRBV27|TRBJ2-7|NA|few
TGTGCCAGCAGTTTAAATCCCGCTCCCTACGAGCAGTACTTC
CASSLNPAPYEQYF
>TRBV6-6|TRBJ1-4|TRBD1|few
TGTGCCAGCAGAAACAGGGGTGAAAAACTGTTTTTT
CASRNRGEKLFF
>TRBV12-3/TRBV12-4|TRBJ2-2|NA|few
TGTGCCAGCAATCCTAAGCTCAGGGGCACCGGGGAGCTGTTTTTT
CASNPKLRGTGELFF
>TRBV6-1|TRBJ1-1|TRBD1|few
TGTGCCAGCAGTCCCCTGGGACAGGACACTGAAGCTTTCTTT
CASSPLGQDTEAFF
>TRBV7-2|TRBJ1-4|TRBD1|NA
TGTGCCAGCAGCCTGACAGGGGGACGAGAAAAACTGTTTTTT
CASSLTGGREKLFF
>TRBV5-1|TRBJ2-1|TRBD1|NA
TGCGCCAGAACCGGGACAGGGGTATCTGTAAAGTACAATGAGCAGTTCTTC
CARTGTGVSVKYNEQFF
>TRBV12-3/TRBV12-4|TRBJ2-1|NA|NA
TGTGCCAGCAGTCCCCGGCTCCAGAATGAGCAGTTCTTC
CASSPRLQNEQFF
>TRBV5-6|TRBJ2-5|NA|NA
TGTGCCAGCAGCTTGGGAACGGGCCTTAGGGAGACCCAGTACTTC
CASSLGTGLRETQYF
>TRBV5-1|TRBJ2-2|NA|NA
TGCGCCAGCAGCTTGACACCTAACACCGGGGAGCTGTTTTTT
CASSLTPNTGELFF
>TRBV6-6|TRBJ2-3|NA|many
TGTGCCAGCAGCCGACTCCTCACAGATACGCAGTATTTT
CASSRLLTDTQYF
>TRBV20-1|TRBJ2-5|TRBD1|once
TGCAGTGCTCAATTCACAGGGGGCCGAGAGACCCAGTACTTC
CSAQFTGGRETQYF
>TRBV20-1|TRBJ2-7|NA|NA
TGCAGTGCTAGAGACCCAGGAGGTACCTACGAGCAGTACTTC
CSARDPGGTYEQYF
>TRBV6-5|TRBJ1-1|NA|many
TGTGCCAGCAGTTACGAACTGAACACTGAAGCTTTCTTT
CASSYELNTEAFF
>TRBV20-1|TRBJ2-3|NA|many
TGCAGTGCTAGAGATGATATCCGAGATACGCAGTATTTT
CSARDDIRDTQYF
>TRBV10-2|TRBJ1-6|TRBD1|few
TGCGCCAGCAGTGAAACATCCGGGACAGGCGAATCACCCCTCCACTTT
CASSETSGTGESPLHF
>TRBV24-1|TRBJ2-5|NA|NA
TGTGCCACCAGTGATTTTTCAGGGCTCCTATACTTC
CATSDFSGLLYF
>TRBV20-1|TRBJ2-5|TRBD1|NA
TGCAGTGCTAGAGATCTTGACAGGGGCCAAGAGACCCAGTACTTC
CSARDLDRGQETQYF
>TRBV27|TRBJ2-1|NA|few
TGTGCCAGCATCGGGCTAGTCAATGAGCAGTTCTTC
CASIGLVNEQFF
>TRBV7-9|TRBJ1-5|NA|NA
TGTGCCAGCAGCCGCGCAGGGTCGGTTCAGCCCCAGCATTTT
CASSRAGSVQPQHF
>TRBV29-1|TRBJ1-2|NA|NA
TGCAGCGTTGTCCTCCGGGAAGGCTACACCTTC
CSVVLREGYTF
>TRBV20-1|TRBJ2-5|TRBD1|NA
TGCAGTGCTATCATACCGGGACAGGGTTTGCCGACCCAGTACTTC
CSAIIPGQGLPTQYF
>TRBV20-1|TRBJ2-1|TRBD2|NA
TGCAGTGCTAGAGAGTCTAGCGGGGGGAATAGTGAGCAGTTCTTC
CSARESSGGNSEQFF
>TRBV20-1|TRBJ1-2|TRBD1|NA
TGCAGTGCTAGCCCCGGACAGGGAAACTATGGCTACACCTTC
CSASPGQGNYGYTF
>TRBV4-2|TRBJ2-7|NA|NA
TGTGCCAGCAGCCAATTTGGAGGGGGGAGGGCCTACGAGCAGTACTTC
CASSQFGGGRAYEQYF
>TRBV10-3|TRBJ1-4|NA|NA
TGTGCCAGCCAGGACCCGGGAGCAACTAATGAAAAACTGTTTTTT
CASQDPGATNEKLFF
>TRBV4-3|TRBJ2-4|NA|few
TGCGCCAGCAGCCAAGGTTTGACAGTTGGCATTCAGTACTTC
CASSQGLTVGIQYF
>TRBV4-1|TRBJ1-6|NA|few
TGCGCCAGCAGCCAAGATGGGATAAGGTCACCCCTCCACTTT
CASSQDGIRSPLHF
>TRBV20-1|TRBJ2-1|TRBD2|few
TGCAGTGCTAGAGCTAGCGGGAGGGCCTCCAATGAGCAGTTCTTC
CSARASGRASNEQFF
>TRBV7-2|TRBJ2-7|TRBD1|NA
TGTGCCGGCAGCCGCGACAGGGGGCGCACCTACGAGCAGTACTTC
CAGSRDRGRTYEQYF